A single sample is the source of the 14 T cell receptor beta chains below, sequenced in a study of blood T cell repertoires in COVID-19. This table comes from immunoSEQ multiplex PCR, and its TCRdb copy is limited to in-frame clones, with some not included. Altogether approximately 200,000 clones are present, over 70% being singletons, with the ten largest covering approximately 3.5%. The sequencing input was PBMCs or T cells enriched from blood (not recorded which). These receptors originate from a woman aged 30 to 39 who had been exposed to COVID-19.

In DNA, the CDR3 is TGTGCCAGCAGTCGGAGGATGGATGGCTACACCTTC. It translates to CASSRRMDGYTF. The rearrangement links TRBV12-3 or TRBV12-4 to TRBJ1-2, with D uncertain. Trimming cost V 5 bases and J 6 bases, with 10 bases left between them. This CDR3 is 12 amino acids long.

The genes are TRBV27 and TRBJ1-2; 7 nucleotides line up with TRBD1. Trimming removed 6 bases from V and 7 bases from J; junction bases left unmatched: 8. Germline V gene lookup returns CDR1 MNHEY and CDR2 SMNVEV (reference sequence). CDR3 length: 13 residues. CDR3: CASSRQGWGGYTF. In DNA form, the CDR3 reads TGTGCCAGCAGCCGACAGGGCTGGGGTGGCTACACCTTC.

The gene calls are TRBV19 and TRBJ2-1, with TRBD1 as a possible D gene (5 bases). The germline V gene encodes CDR1 LNHDA and CDR2 SQIVND (reference sequence). V was cut by 4 bases and J by 5 bases, with 12 bases left in between. The CDR3 runs to 14 residues. The CDR3 coding sequence is TGTGCCAGTAGTAAACAGGTCCTCCACAATGAGCAGTTCTTC. This gives the protein CASSKQVLHNEQFF.

V is TRBV7-3 and J is TRBJ2-4; 7 positions match TRBD2. V was clipped by 5 bases and J by 2 bases; unmatched bases: 9. Germline assignment: CDR1 SGHTA and CDR2 FQGTGA. The CDR3 has 16 residues. In nucleotides, the CDR3 is TGTGCCAGCAGCCCCGGGGGGTACGGGTCCAAAAACATTCAGTACTTC. Its protein is CASSPGGYGSKNIQYF.

The chain couples TRBV7-3 to TRBJ2-3; TRBD2 aligns across 9 bases. The CDR3 extends over 17 amino acids. Germline CDR1 reads SGHTA; CDR2 reads FQGTGA. The V segment lost 5 bases and the J segment 2 bases; nucleotides outside the gene matches: 11. The CDR3 sequence: CASSDPGLATSTDTQYF. The CDR3 DNA is TGTGCCAGCAGCGATCCGGGACTAGCTACTTCCACAGATACGCAGTATTTT.

This clone was picked up a small number of times. The gene calls are TRBV6-5 and TRBJ1-2, with 8 bases matching TRBD1. The CDR3 has 16 residues. J lost 6 bases, V lost 3 bases, and 12 bases had no gene match. Per the germline V gene, CDR1 is MNHEY and CDR2 is SVGAGI. The chain's CDR3 is CASSYGAGGEFDGYTF. CDR3 bases: TGTGCCAGCAGTTATGGCGCAGGGGGCGAGTTTGATGGCTACACCTTC.

The genes are TRBV2 and TRBJ1-2; D perhaps matches TRBD1 (5 bases). Germline V gives CDR1 SNHLY, CDR2 FYNNEI. This CDR3 contains 12 residues. V lost 10 bases, J lost 4 bases, and 13 bases lay in between. CDR3 loop: CATRTFAYGYTF. The CDR3 DNA is TGTGCCACTAGGACATTTGCCTATGGCTACACCTTC.

This chain links TRBV3-1 (or the pseudogene TRBV3-2) with TRBJ2-1; the match to TRBD2 covers 10 bases. The length of the CDR3 is 16 residues. V trimming: 2 bases; J trimming: 7 bases; junction bases outside the gene matches: 8. Germline V gene data show CDR1 as LGHDT and CDR2 as YNNKEL (reference sequence). CDR3 protein: CASSQTLAGVGNEQFF. The CDR3 DNA reads TGTGCCAGCAGCCAAACGCTAGCGGGAGTCGGAAATGAGCAGTTCTTC.

The CDR3 DNA is TGTGCCAGCAGTTACTCTGGGGCAACCTATGGCTACACCTTC. It codes for CASSYSGATYGYTF. The chain carries TRBV6-5 and TRBJ1-2; maybe TRBD1 (5 bases). Germline assignment: CDR1 MNHEY and CDR2 SVGAGI. This CDR3 is built from 14 residues. Trimming removed 0 bases from V and 4 bases from J, with 9 bases in between.

The sample holds a few counts of this clone. This chain joins TRBV5-5 and TRBJ2-7; D might be TRBD2 (6 bases). CDR3 size: 15 residues. Germline V gene lookup returns CDR1 SGHKS and CDR2 YYEKEE (reference sequence). V shed 4 bases and J shed 0 bases, with 14 bases lying between them. The CDR3 DNA reads as TGTGCCAGCAGCCGGTTGGGGGGTCTCTCCTACGAGCAGTACTTC. It codes for CASSRLGGLSYEQYF.

The chain carries TRBV6-5 and TRBJ2-7; 11 nucleotides align to TRBD2. Looked up from germline, CDR1 is MNHEY and CDR2 is SVGAGI. V lost 10 bases and J lost 0; bases outside the gene matches: 2. There are 13 residues in the CDR3. CDR3 DNA: TGTGCCACCGGGACTAGCGGCTCCTACGAGCAGTACTTC. Its protein is CATGTSGSYEQYF.

The chain employs TRBV27 and TRBJ2-2; the D is unclear. Trimming shortened V by 5 bases and J by 5 bases, and 18 bases separated the two germline ends. This CDR3 contains 16 residues. Germline CDR1 is MNHEY and CDR2 is SMNVEV (reference sequence). CDR3 in amino acids: CASSPLLRSRTGELFF. The CDR3 DNA reads as TGTGCCAGCAGTCCCCTCCTGAGGAGTAGGACCGGGGAGCTGTTTTTT.

This clone was observed a single time. The rearrangement joins TRBV7-3 to TRBJ1-3; 7 bases map to TRBD1. CDR3 length equals 17 residues. Germline CDR1 reads SGHTA; CDR2 reads FQGTGA. Trimming at V came to 2 bases and at J to 0 bases, leaving 7 bases not matched to a gene. This CDR3 is CASSLLGQEHSGNTIYF. DNA of the CDR3: TGTGCCAGCAGCTTACTCGGACAGGAGCACTCTGGAAACACCATATATTTT.

This clone was counted a few times. The chain employs TRBV28 and TRBJ1-2, with TRBD1 matching over 10 bases. This CDR3 is built from 19 residues. Looked up from germline, CDR1 is MDHEN and CDR2 is SYDVKM. Losses at the gene ends were 6 bases for V and 4 bases for J; bases not matched to a gene: 20. This CDR3 reads CASSPILRDRGPLFYGYTF. In nucleotides, the CDR3 is TGTGCCAGCAGCCCGATCCTCCGGGACAGGGGCCCTCTTTTCTATGGCTACACCTTC.